Given below is one TCR beta chain in context. Data came from immunoSEQ multiplex PCR; TCRdb stores just in-frame clones and leaves some out. The sample includes 150,000 to 200,000 clones, 85% to 90% of them seen just once. The sample belongs to a study of T cell responses to AZD1222 COVID-19 vaccine. The CDR3 runs to 15 residues. Trimming stripped 2 bases from V and 1 base from J, with 11 bases between. The germline CDR1 and CDR2 sequences are KGHSH and LQKENI. The source material was peripheral blood, sampled 28 days after the second AZD1222 dose. The sequence was collected from an adult who received the AZD1222 COVID-19 vaccine. V and J are TRBV18 and TRBJ1-1; D may be TRBD1 (5 bases). The CDR3 loop is CASSPAGLGNTEAFF. The DNA of the CDR3 is TGTGCCAGCTCACCAGCAGGGTTAGGGAACACTGAAGCTTTCTTT.